One sample yielded the 17 T cell receptor beta chains listed below, sequenced in a study of blood T cell repertoires in COVID-19 (dated by TCRdb to 2019 to 2021). Libraries were built with the immunoSEQ multiplex PCR assay. The table was pulled from immuneACCESS by TCRdb, which kept in-frame rearrangements only. Such tables lose some clones; where checked, under half of the loss comes from unresolved V genes, and the rest has no known cause. The sample has some 88,000 clones on record, approximately 90% of them singletons. The ten largest clones capture under 2% of the sample. What was sequenced was peripheral blood. The receptors derive from a human donor with active COVID-19. The donor label of this sample is uncertain.

This chain connects TRBV6-5 to TRBJ1-3, with TRBD1 identical over 7 bases. Trimming took 4 bases from V and 3 from J; bases not matched to a gene: 3. The CDR3 sequence is 14 residues long. The germline V gene has CDR1 MNHEY and CDR2 SVGAGI. The CDR3 DNA is TGTGCCAGCAGTTCGACAGGGAGTGGAAACACCATATATTTT. Translating gives CASSSTGSGNTIYF.

V and J are TRBV24-1 and TRBJ2-3; TRBD2 aligns across 11 bases. The germline V gene has CDR1 KGHDR and CDR2 SFDVKD. The CDR3 sequence is 14 residues long. V gave up 7 bases and J gave up 6 bases; unmatched junction bases: 5. CDR3 sequence reads: CATSPTSGVDTQYF. The CDR3, as DNA: TGTGCCACCAGCCCGACTAGCGGGGTTGATACGCAGTATTTT.

The V gene is TRBV9, the J gene TRBJ1-2; TRBD1 aligns across 8 bases. The V gene end was trimmed by 0 bases and the J gene end by 1 base; junction bases not matched to a gene: 5. There are 16 residues in the CDR3. In germline, CDR1 is SGDLS, CDR2 YYNGEE. The CDR3 sequence: CASSVERTGFNYGYTF. DNA for the CDR3: TGTGCCAGCAGCGTAGAACGGACAGGGTTTAACTATGGCTACACCTTC.

The gene calls are TRBV7-9 and TRBJ2-3, with D tentatively TRBD2 (6 bases). Germline CDR1 is SEHNR and CDR2 is FQNEAQ (reference sequence). CDR3 length: 14 residues. The V gene lost 4 bases and the J gene lost 6 bases, with 14 bases spanning the gap. This CDR3 reads CASSSGLHGDTQYF. CDR3 DNA sequence: TGTGCCAGCAGCTCGGGACTCCACGGGGATACGCAGTATTTT.

The chain combines TRBV13 with TRBJ2-7; D might be TRBD1 (6 bases). V lost 1 base to trimming and J lost 6 bases, with 10 bases between them. Germline V gene lookup returns CDR1 PRHDT and CDR2 FYEKMQ (reference sequence). This CDR3 is built from 13 residues. The CDR3 sequence: CASSLDIGGEQYF. As DNA, the CDR3 is TGTGCCAGCAGCTTAGATATAGGGGGCGAGCAGTACTTC.

This chain links TRBV21-1 with TRBJ1-1. TRBV21-1 is labeled a pseudogene. This CDR3 region has 15 residues. CDR3 amino acids: CASSKSRVETTEAFF. The CDR3 DNA reads TGTGCCAGCAGCAAATCGAGGGTTGAGACCACTGAAGCTTTCTTT.

This sequence joins TRBV25-1 and TRBJ2-1; 7 bases are a match to TRBD1. The trim removed 4 bases at V and 7 bases at J, leaving 4 bases unmatched. In germline, CDR1 is MGHDK, CDR2 SYGVNS. The CDR3 runs 13 residues. This CDR3 is CASSGQGFNEQFF. The CDR3 DNA reads TGTGCCAGCAGTGGACAGGGATTTAATGAGCAGTTCTTC.

The gene calls are TRBV7-9 and TRBJ1-1; D perhaps matches TRBD1 (6 bases). Trimming pared 1 base from V and 1 base from J, leaving 10 bases between. The germline CDR1 and CDR2 sequences are SEHNR and FQNEAQ (reference sequence). The CDR3 covers 15 residues. This chain's CDR3 is CASSLVGGENTEAFF. In DNA form, the CDR3 reads TGTGCCAGCAGCTTAGTAGGGGGGGAGAACACTGAAGCTTTCTTT.

This chain uses TRBV9 with TRBJ1-2; D is unclear. This CDR3 is 14 amino acids long. Per the germline V gene, CDR1 is SGDLS and CDR2 is YYNGEE. V gave up 0 bases and J gave up 4 bases, with 10 bases separating them. CDR3 in amino acids: CASSVGSIGYGYTF. The CDR3 bases are TGTGCCAGCAGCGTAGGCAGTATTGGCTATGGCTACACCTTC.

This clone was seen a single time. The CDR3 bases are TGTGCCAGCTCACCAGGGGGGGCGGATGGCTACACCTTC. Protein sequence: CASSPGGADGYTF. The chain links TRBV18 to TRBJ1-2; tentatively, D is TRBD1 (6 bases). Germline V gene lookup returns CDR1 KGHSH and CDR2 LQKENI. The V gene lost 2 bases and the J gene lost 6 bases, with 10 bases spanning the gap. This CDR3 spans 13 amino acids.

This chain connects TRBV15 to TRBJ2-5; a weak D match, TRBD2 (6 bases). The CDR3 has 15 residues. Germline V lookup: CDR1 LNHNV, CDR2 YYDKDF (reference sequence). V dropped 1 base and J dropped 4 bases, with 13 bases sitting between them. In nucleotides, the CDR3 is TGTGCCACCAGCAGAGGATTCGGGGGAGGAGAGACCCAGTACTTC. It is translated as CATSRGFGGGETQYF.

This chain joins TRBV4-1 and TRBJ2-1; no definite D call. The CDR3 contains 18 residues. Germline V gene data show CDR1 as MGHRA and CDR2 as YSYEKL. V lost 0 bases, J lost 1 base, and 16 bases lay in between. The CDR3 DNA sequence: TGCGCCAGCAGCCAAGATTGGCTAGACGGGTTGTCCTACAATGAGCAGTTCTTC. It encodes CASSQDWLDGLSYNEQFF.

This sequence joins TRBV5-1 and TRBJ2-5, with a weak D call TRBD1 (6 bases). Trimming removed 1 base from V and 3 bases from J, with 10 bases in between. Germline CDR1 and CDR2: SGHRS and YFSETQ. This CDR3 has 14 residues. DNA for the CDR3: TGCGCCAGCAGCTTGTCCCCAGGGGAAGAGACCCAGTACTTC. This gives the protein CASSLSPGEETQYF.

The CDR3 region has the DNA TGTGCCAGTACGGGGGGGGAAGAGACCCAGTACTTC. Amino acids: CASTGGEETQYF. The chain carries TRBV6-5 and TRBJ2-5; 8 nucleotides agree with TRBD2. CDR1 is MNHEY and CDR2 is SVGAGI in the germline V gene. CDR3 size: 12 residues. Germline trimming cut 9 bases from V and 3 bases from J; bases unmatched to any gene: 3.

The chain has TRBV19 and TRBJ1-6; tentative D call: TRBD1 (5 bases). V shed 7 bases and J shed 3 bases, with 10 bases lying between them. Germline V gene data show CDR1 as LNHDA and CDR2 as SQIVND (reference sequence). This CDR3 spans 14 amino acids. In DNA, the CDR3 is TGTGCCAGTATTTCAGGGAACTATAATTCACCCCTCCACTTT. Protein product: CASISGNYNSPLHF. The whole variable domain, remainder taken from reference TRBV19 and TRBJ1-6, is DGGITQSPKYLFRKEGQNVTLSCEQNLNHDAMYWYRQDPGQGLRLIYYSQIVNDFQKGDIAEGYSVSREKKESFPLTVTSAQKNPTAFYLCASISGNYNSPLHFGNGTRLTVT.

This clone was counted a few times. The chain couples TRBV27 to TRBJ2-2, with 12 nucleotides matching TRBD2. The junction had 3 bases not matched to a gene; V was cut back by 5 bases and J by 5 bases. In germline, CDR1 is MNHEY, CDR2 SMNVEV (reference sequence). The CDR3 totals 15 residues. CDR3 nucleotide sequence: TGTGCCAGCAGTCCAACTAGCGGGGGGACCGGGGAGCTGTTTTTT. Its protein product is CASSPTSGGTGELFF.

This chain uses TRBV6-2 or TRBV6-3 with TRBJ1-5; 8 bases fit TRBD1. This CDR3 spans 16 amino acids. The junction had 8 bases not matched to a gene; V was cut back by 2 bases and J by 5 bases. Germline V CDR1 and CDR2: MNHEY, SVGEGT. The CDR3 region has the DNA TGTGCCAGCAGTTACGGTGGGACAGGCGAATATCAGCCCCAGCATTTT. Translated, it gives CASSYGGTGEYQPQHF.